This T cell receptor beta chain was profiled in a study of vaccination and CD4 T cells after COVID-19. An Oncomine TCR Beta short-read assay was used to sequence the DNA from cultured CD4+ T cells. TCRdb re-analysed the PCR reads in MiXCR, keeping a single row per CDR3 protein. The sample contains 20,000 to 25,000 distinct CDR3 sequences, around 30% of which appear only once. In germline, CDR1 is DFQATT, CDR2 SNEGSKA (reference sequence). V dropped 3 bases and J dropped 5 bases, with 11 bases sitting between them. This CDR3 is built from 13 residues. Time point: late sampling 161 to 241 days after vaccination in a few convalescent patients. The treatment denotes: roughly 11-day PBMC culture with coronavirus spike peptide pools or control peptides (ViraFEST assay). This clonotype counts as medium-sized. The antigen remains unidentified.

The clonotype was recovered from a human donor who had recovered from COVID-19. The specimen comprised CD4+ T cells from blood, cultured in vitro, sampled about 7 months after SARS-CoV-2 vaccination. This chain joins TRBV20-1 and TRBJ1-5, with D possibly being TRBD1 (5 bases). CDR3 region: CSASYGADQPQHF. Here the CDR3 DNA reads TGCAGTGCTAGTTACGGGGCTGATCAGCCCCAGCATTTT.